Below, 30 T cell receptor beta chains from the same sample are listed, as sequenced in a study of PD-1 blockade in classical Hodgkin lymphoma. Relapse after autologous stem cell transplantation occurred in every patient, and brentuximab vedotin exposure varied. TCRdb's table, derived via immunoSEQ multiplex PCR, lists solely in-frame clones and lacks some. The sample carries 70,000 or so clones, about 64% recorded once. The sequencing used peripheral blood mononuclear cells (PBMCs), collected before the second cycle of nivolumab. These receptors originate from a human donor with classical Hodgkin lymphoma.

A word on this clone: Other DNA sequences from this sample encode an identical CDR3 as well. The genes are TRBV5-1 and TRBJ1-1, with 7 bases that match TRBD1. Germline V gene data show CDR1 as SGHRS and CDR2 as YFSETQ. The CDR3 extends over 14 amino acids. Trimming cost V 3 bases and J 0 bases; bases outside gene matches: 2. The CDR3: CASSSGQLNTEAFF. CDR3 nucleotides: TGCGCCAGCAGCTCGGGACAGCTGAACACTGAAGCTTTCTTT.

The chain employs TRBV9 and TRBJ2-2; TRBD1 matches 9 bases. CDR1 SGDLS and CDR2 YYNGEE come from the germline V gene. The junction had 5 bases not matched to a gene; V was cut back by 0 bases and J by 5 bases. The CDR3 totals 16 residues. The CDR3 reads CASSVAPGQGTGELFF. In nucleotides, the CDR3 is TGTGCCAGCAGCGTAGCGCCGGGACAGGGAACCGGGGAGCTGTTTTTT.

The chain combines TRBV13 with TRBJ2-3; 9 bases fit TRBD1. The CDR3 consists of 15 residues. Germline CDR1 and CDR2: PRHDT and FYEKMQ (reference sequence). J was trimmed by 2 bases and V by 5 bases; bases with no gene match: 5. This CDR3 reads CASSVWDRDTDTQYF. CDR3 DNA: TGTGCCAGCAGCGTCTGGGACAGGGACACAGATACGCAGTATTTT.

The CDR3 DNA reads as TGTGCCTGGAGTGTACGGGGACTTAGCAATCAGCCCCAGCATTTT. Residues: CAWSVRGLSNQPQHF. The chain uses TRBV30 and TRBJ1-5; possible D gene TRBD1, 5 bases. The CDR3 covers 15 residues. The germline CDR1 and CDR2 sequences are GTSNPN and SVGIG (reference sequence). Between the trimmed V and J ends, which lost 0 bases and 0 bases, there was a span of 9 bases.

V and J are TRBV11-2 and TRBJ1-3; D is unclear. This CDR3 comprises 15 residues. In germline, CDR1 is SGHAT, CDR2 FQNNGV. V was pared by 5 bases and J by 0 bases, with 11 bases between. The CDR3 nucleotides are TGTGCCAGCAGCCAACCGCACAGCTCTGGAAACACCATATATTTT. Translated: CASSQPHSSGNTIYF.

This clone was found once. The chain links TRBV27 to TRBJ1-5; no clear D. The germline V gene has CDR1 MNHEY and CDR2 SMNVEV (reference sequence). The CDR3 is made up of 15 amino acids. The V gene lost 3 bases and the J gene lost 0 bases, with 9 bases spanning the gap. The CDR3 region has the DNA TGTGCCAGCAGTTTGAGGTACTTTAGCAATCAGCCCCAGCATTTT. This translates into CASSLRYFSNQPQHF.

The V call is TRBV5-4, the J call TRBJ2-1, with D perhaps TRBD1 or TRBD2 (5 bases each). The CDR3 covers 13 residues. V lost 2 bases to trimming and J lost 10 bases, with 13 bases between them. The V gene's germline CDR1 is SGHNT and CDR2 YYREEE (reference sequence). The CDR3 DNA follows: TGTGCCAGCAGCTTAGGGGACCTGGGGGAGCAGTTCTTC. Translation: CASSLGDLGEQFF.

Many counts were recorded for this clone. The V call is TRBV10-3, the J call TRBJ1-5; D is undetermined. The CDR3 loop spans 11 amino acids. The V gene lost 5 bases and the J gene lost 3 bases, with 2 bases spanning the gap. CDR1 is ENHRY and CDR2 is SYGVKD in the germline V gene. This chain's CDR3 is CAISTNQPQHF. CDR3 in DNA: TGTGCCATCAGTACCAATCAGCCCCAGCATTTT.

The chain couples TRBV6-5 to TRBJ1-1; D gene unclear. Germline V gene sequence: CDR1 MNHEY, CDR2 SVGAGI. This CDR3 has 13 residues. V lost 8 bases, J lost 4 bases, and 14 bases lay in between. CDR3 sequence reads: CASGTQDGTEAFF. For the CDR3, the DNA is TGTGCCAGCGGCACTCAGGACGGCACTGAAGCTTTCTTT.

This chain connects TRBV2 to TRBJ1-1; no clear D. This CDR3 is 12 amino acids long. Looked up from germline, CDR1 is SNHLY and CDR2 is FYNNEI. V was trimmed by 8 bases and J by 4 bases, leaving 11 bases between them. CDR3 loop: CASRLIITEAFF. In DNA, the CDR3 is TGTGCCAGCCGATTGATTATCACTGAAGCTTTCTTT.

The CDR3 reads CASSPLRGDTEAFF. The CDR3 nucleotides read TGTGCCAGCTCACCCTTGCGGGGCGACACTGAAGCTTTCTTT. V gene TRBV18 combines with J gene TRBJ1-1, with D maybe TRBD1 (5 bases). Trimming took off 3 bases at V and 3 bases at J, with 11 bases between the two ends. The CDR3 extends over 14 amino acids. Germline V gives CDR1 KGHSH, CDR2 LQKENI.

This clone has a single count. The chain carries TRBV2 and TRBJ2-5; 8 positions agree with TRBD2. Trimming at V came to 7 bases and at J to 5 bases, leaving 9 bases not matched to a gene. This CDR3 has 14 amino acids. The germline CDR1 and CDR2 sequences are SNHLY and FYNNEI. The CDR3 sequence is CASTLGTSLETQYF. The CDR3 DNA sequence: TGTGCCAGCACCCTGGGGACTAGTCTGGAGACCCAGTACTTC.

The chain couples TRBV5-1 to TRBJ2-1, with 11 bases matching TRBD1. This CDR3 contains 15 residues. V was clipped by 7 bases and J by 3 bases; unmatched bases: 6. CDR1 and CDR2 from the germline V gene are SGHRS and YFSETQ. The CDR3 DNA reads TGCGCCAGCCAGACCGGGACAGGGGGCTACAATGAGCAGTTCTTC. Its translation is CASQTGTGGYNEQFF.

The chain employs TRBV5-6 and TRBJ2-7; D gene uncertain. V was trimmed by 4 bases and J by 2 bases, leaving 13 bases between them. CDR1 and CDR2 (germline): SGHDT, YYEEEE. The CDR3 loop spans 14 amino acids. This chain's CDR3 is CASSDPTRTYEQYF. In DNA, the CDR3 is TGTGCCAGCAGCGACCCCACGAGGACCTACGAGCAGTACTTC.

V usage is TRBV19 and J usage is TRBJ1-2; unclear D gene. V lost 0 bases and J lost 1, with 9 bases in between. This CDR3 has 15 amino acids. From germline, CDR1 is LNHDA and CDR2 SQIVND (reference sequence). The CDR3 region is CASSIDPSLNYGYTF. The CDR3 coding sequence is TGTGCCAGTAGTATAGACCCCAGCCTTAACTATGGCTACACCTTC. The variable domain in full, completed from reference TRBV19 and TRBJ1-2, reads DGGITQSPKYLFRKEGQNVTLSCEQNLNHDAMYWYRQDPGQGLRLIYYSQIVNDFQKGDIAEGYSVSREKKESFPLTVTSAQKNPTAFYLCASSIDPSLNYGYTFGSGTRLTVV.

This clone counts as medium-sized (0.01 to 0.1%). CDR3 nucleotide sequence: TGTGCCAGCAGCGGAACGGGGGGTGGCAAATTCACTGAAGCTTTCTTT. This gives the protein CASSGTGGGKFTEAFF. The chain links TRBV9 to TRBJ1-1; tentative D call: TRBD1 (5 bases). Germline V gene sequence: CDR1 SGDLS, CDR2 YYNGEE. The V gene lost 3 bases and the J gene lost 4 bases, with 19 bases spanning the gap. CDR3 size: 16 residues.

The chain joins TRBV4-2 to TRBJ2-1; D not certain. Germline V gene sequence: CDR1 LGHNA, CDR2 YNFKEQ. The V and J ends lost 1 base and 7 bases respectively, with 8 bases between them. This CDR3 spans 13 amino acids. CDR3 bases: TGTGCCAGCAGCCAAGGGAGTACAAATGAGCAGTTCTTC. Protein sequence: CASSQGSTNEQFF.

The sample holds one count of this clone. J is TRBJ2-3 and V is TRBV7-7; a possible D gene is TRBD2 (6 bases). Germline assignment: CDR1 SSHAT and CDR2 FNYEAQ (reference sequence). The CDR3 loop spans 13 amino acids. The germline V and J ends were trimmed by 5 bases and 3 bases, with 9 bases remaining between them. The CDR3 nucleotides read TGTGCCAGCAGCGCGGGACCAACAGATACGCAGTATTTT. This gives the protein CASSAGPTDTQYF.

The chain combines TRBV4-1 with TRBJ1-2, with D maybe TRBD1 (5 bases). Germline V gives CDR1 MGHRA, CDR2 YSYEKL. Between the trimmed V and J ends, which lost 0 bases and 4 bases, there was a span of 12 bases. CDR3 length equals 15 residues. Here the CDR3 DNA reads TGCGCCAGCAGCCAAGATAACAGGAATGGCTATGGCTACACCTTC. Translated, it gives CASSQDNRNGYGYTF.

CDR3 residues: CASSLDSMNTEAFF. The CDR3 DNA follows: TGTGCCAGCAGCTTGGACAGCATGAACACTGAAGCTTTCTTT. The V call is TRBV7-9, the J call TRBJ1-1, with a weak D call TRBD1 (6 bases). This CDR3 region has 14 residues. V was trimmed by 3 bases and J by 0 bases, leaving 8 bases between them. CDR1 and CDR2 (germline): SEHNR, FQNEAQ (reference sequence).

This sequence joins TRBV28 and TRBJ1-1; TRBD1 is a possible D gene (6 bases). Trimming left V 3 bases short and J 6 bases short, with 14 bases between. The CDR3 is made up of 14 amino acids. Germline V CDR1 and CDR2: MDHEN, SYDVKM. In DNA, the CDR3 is TGTGCCAGCAGTTTGGTCCAGGGGTCCGCTGAAGCTTTCTTT. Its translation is CASSLVQGSAEAFF.

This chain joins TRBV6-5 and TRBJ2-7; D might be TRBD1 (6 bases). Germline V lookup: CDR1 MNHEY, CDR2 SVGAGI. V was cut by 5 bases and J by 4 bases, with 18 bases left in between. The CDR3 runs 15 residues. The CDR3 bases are TGTGCCAGCAGTCTGGACAGCCCCAGCCATTACGAGCAGTACTTC. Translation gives CASSLDSPSHYEQYF.

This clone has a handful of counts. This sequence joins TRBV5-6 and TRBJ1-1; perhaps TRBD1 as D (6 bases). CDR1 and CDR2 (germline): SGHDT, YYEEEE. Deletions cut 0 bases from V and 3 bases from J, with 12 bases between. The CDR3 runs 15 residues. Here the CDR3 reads CASSLGGAMDTEAFF. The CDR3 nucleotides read TGTGCCAGCAGCTTGGGGGGGGCGATGGACACTGAAGCTTTCTTT.

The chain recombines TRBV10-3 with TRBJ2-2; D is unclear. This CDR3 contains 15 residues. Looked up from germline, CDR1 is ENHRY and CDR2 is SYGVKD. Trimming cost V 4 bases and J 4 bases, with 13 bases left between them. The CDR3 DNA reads TGTGCCATCAGTGTTCCAGGAGTGAGCACCGGGGAGCTGTTTTTT. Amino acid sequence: CAISVPGVSTGELFF.

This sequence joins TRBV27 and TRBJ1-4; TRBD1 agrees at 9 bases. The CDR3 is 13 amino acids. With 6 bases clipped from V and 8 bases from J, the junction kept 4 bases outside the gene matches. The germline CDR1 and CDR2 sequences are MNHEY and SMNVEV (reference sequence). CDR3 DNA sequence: TGTGCCAGCAGACAGGGGGCTCGGGAAAAACTGTTTTTT. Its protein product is CASRQGAREKLFF.

The CDR3 region has the DNA TGCAGCGTTGCCCCCCTGGGCCGCTATGGCTACACCTTC. Translation: CSVAPLGRYGYTF. The chain couples TRBV29-1 to TRBJ1-2; D is unclear. In germline, CDR1 is SQVTM, CDR2 ANQGSEA. The CDR3 spans 13 residues. V lost 4 bases to trimming and J lost 4 bases, with 13 bases between them.

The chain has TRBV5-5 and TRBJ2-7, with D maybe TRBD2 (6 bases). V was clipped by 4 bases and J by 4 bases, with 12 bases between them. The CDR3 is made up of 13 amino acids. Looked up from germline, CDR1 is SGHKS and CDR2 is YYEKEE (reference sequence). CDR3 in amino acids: CASSASEGYEQYF. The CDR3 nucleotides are TGTGCCAGCAGCGCCTCGGAGGGGTACGAGCAGTACTTC.

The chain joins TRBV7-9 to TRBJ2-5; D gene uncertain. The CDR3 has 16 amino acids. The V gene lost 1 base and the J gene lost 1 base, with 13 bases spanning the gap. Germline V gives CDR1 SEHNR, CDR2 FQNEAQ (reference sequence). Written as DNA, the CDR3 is TGTGCCAGCAGCTTAGGACCCAGTAGAGTCCAAGAGACCCAGTACTTC. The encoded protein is CASSLGPSRVQETQYF. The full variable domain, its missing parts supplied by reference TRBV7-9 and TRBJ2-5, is DTGVSQNPRHKITKRGQNVTFRCDPISEHNRLYWYRQTLGQGPEFLTYFQNEAQLEKSRLLSDRFSAERPKGSFSTLEIQRTEQGDSAMYLCASSLGPSRVQETQYFGPGTRLLVL.

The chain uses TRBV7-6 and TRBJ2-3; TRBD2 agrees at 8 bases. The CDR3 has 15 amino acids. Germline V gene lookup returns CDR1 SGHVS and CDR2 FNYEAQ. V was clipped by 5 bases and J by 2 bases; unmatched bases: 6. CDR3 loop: CASSVTSGPTDTQYF. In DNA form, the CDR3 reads TGTGCCAGCAGCGTAACTAGCGGACCCACAGATACGCAGTATTTT.

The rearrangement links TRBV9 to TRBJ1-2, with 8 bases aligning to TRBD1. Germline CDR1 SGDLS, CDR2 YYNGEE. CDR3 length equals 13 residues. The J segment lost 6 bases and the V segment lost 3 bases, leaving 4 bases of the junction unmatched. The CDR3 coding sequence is TGTGCCAGCAGCGCTGACAGGGGAAATGGCTACACCTTC. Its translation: CASSADRGNGYTF.